Listed here is a single T cell receptor (beta chain). The CDR3 has 15 amino acids. Germline-derived CDR1 and CDR2 are SGHRS and YFSETQ. The junction had 4 bases not matched to a gene; V was cut back by 4 bases and J by 2 bases. As handled by the study authors: Amplification with reference gene primers provided the estimates of nucleated cell counts. This table comes from immunoSEQ multiplex PCR, and its TCRdb copy is limited to in-frame clones, with some not included. V and J calls plus clone size are reproduced from that table; the DNA served to infer D and trimming. The table records over 55,000 clones, 65% to 90% of them present only once. The data were taken from a study of blood T cell repertoires in COVID-19. Study details: Spain, Italy and the United States supplied samples that represented acute and convalescent COVID-19. PBMCs, B-cell-depleted T cells, or T cells were the source of the cDNA or gDNA that made up the material.

This TCR was sampled from a man aged 45-60 years with acute or convalescent COVID-19. The sequencing input was peripheral blood. This chain connects TRBV5-1 to TRBJ2-1, with 9 positions matching TRBD2. The CDR3 here is CASSKTSGPYNEQFF. Written as DNA, the CDR3 is TGCGCCAGCAGCAAGACTAGCGGACCCTACAATGAGCAGTTCTTC.